This T cell receptor (beta chain) was sequenced in a study of cytotoxic CD8 clonotypes in ibrutinib-treated CLL. This clone turned up a few times. Data came from immunoSEQ multiplex PCR; TCRdb stores just in-frame clones and leaves some out. Counted here are 200,000 to 250,000 clones, 70% occurring once; the ten biggest clones make up 15%. CDR1 SEHNR and CDR2 FQNEAQ come from the germline V gene (reference sequence). V was clipped by 5 bases and J by 3 bases; unmatched bases: 3. The CDR3 length is 15 residues. The sequence came from a human donor with chronic lymphocytic leukemia. Sequencing was performed on PBMCs, taken after 24 months of ibrutinib treatment. The rearrangement links TRBV7-9 to TRBJ1-3; TRBD1 matches at 11 bases. CDR3 sequence reads: CASSPGTGGGNTIYF. The CDR3 DNA reads as TGTGCCAGCAGCCCCGGGACAGGGGGTGGAAACACCATATATTTT.